This T cell receptor (beta chain) was recovered during a study of cytomegalovirus exposure and HLA in healthy donors. Background on the study: T cells numbering about 179 million yielded some 100 million unique TCR beta sequences in an earlier analysis.

Germline CDR1 and CDR2: SGHDN and FVKESK. This CDR3 spans 13 amino acids. The V segment lost 3 bases and the J segment 7 bases; nucleotides outside the gene matches: 2. At the time of sampling, donors were nominally healthy, though unrecorded immune exposures were likely. A note on this clone: What it binds is unknown.

The PCR made use of 60 Vbeta and 13 Jbeta primers. Sequencing used immunoSEQ multiplex PCR; TCRdb keeps in-frame clones, though not all of them. In the table there are approximately 110,000 clones, more than 60% of which are singletons. Broader study findings: Certain sequence variants were highly shared and formed a cluster, and this cluster was likely a sequencing artifact. V segments that were indistinguishable, TRBV6-2 and TRBV6-3 among them, were omitted from analysis.

The receptor was isolated from a middle-aged woman in good health and CMV-seronegative. This rearrangement joins TRBV14 to TRBJ2-3; 9 bases match TRBD1. The sequenced material came from PBMCs. In DNA, the CDR3 is TGTGCCAGCAGCCAGGGACAGGGATATACGCAGTATTTT. It codes for CASSQGQGYTQYF.